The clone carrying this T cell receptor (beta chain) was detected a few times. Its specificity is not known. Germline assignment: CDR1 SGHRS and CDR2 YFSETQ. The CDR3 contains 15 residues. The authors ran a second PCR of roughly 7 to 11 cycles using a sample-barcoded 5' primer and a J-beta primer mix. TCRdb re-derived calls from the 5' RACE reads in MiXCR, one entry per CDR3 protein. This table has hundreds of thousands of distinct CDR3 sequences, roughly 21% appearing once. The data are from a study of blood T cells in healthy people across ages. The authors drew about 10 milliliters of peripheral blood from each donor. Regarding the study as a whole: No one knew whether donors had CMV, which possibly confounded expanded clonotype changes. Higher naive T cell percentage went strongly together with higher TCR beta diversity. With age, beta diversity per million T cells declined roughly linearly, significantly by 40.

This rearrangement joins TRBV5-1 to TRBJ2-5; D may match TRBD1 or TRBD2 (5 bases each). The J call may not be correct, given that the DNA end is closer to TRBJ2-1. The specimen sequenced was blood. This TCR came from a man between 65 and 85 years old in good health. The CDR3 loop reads CASSRGGWVGDEQFF. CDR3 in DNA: TGCGCCAGCAGTCGCGGAGGATGGGTGGGGGATGAGCAGTTCTTC.